This T cell receptor beta chain was captured by sequencing in a study of OX40 agonist ivuxolimab in advanced cancers. This table comes from immunoSEQ multiplex PCR, and its TCRdb copy is limited to in-frame clones, with some not included. The table records under 35,000 clones, around 76% of them present only once. Germline-derived CDR1 and CDR2 are SNHLY and FYNNEI. This CDR3 comprises 16 residues. The V and J ends lost 6 bases and 3 bases respectively, with 18 bases between them. This rearrangement joins TRBV2 to TRBJ2-1, with D perhaps TRBD1 (7 bases). This receptor was taken from an adult with an advanced solid tumor such as melanoma, head and neck, liver or kidney cancer. Sequencing used CD4+ or CD8+ T cells sorted from blood, obtained in a trial of the OX40 agonist ivuxolimab. CDR3 region: CASRESGGGGYNEQFF. In DNA form, the CDR3 reads TGTGCCAGCAGAGAGTCAGGGGGAGGAGGCTACAATGAGCAGTTCTTC.